This TCR beta chain was sequenced in a study of TIL therapy for anti-PD-1-resistant metastatic lung cancer. Across the study: A few tumors were EGFR-mutant and two were ALK-rearranged.

This was the immunoSEQ v3 assay. Survey-level samples got some 2 million read pairs; deep-level samples got roughly 5-6 million. Measured with immunoSEQ multiplex PCR; TCRdb has only the in-frame clones, and not every one. The table lists tens of thousands of clones, approximately 63% of them singletons. Germline V gives CDR1 SGHAT, CDR2 FQNNGV. V lost 3 bases and J lost 3, with 14 bases in between. The CDR3 has 15 residues. Time point of the sample: pre-treatment sample, taken before nivolumab and TIL therapy. Tumor tissue came from excised metastases, mostly pleural nodules or supraclavicular lymph nodes.

The sample consisted of tumor tissue, taken at baseline. This chain joins TRBV11-2 and TRBJ2-5, with D possibly matching TRBD2 (5 bases). This TCR came from a woman aged 30-79 years with non-small cell lung cancer. CDR3 region: CASSLGAEQKETQYF. In DNA form, the CDR3 reads TGTGCCAGCAGCTTGGGAGCGGAGCAGAAAGAGACCCAGTACTTC.